The 10 T cell receptor beta chains in this list originate from one sample, sequenced in a study of T cell responses to AZD1222 COVID-19 vaccine. Generated by immunoSEQ multiplex PCR, the TCRdb table keeps only in-frame clones and is missing some. Of about 150,000 clones detected, around 90% appear once; the ten largest clones hold around 2.6%. The material sequenced was peripheral blood, taken on day 0 of AZD1222 vaccination. These receptors originate from an adult in good health.

The chain couples TRBV11-2 to TRBJ2-7; possible D gene TRBD2, 5 bases. The V end lost 4 bases, the J end lost 5 bases, and 12 bases lay between the germline ends. The CDR3 contains 13 residues. Germline V CDR1 and CDR2: SGHAT, FQNNGV. CDR3 DNA sequence: TGTGCCAGCAGCTGGGCCCCGGGAAACGAGCAGTACTTC. As protein: CASSWAPGNEQYF.

The chain joins TRBV24-1 to TRBJ1-4, with D perhaps matching TRBD1 (5 bases). With 12 bases removed from V and 8 bases from J, the gap between germline ends came to 18 bases. The CDR3 is 13 residues long. In germline, CDR1 is KGHDR, CDR2 SFDVKD. This CDR3 is CAAGGPEREKLFF. CDR3 nucleotides: TGTGCCGCCGGGGGACCCGAAAGAGAAAAACTGTTTTTT.

V usage is TRBV6-5 and J usage is TRBJ1-1, with a weak D call TRBD1 (5 bases). Germline V gene sequence: CDR1 MNHEY, CDR2 SVGAGI. The V end lost 8 bases, the J end lost 5 bases, and 15 bases lay between the germline ends. The CDR3 loop spans 13 amino acids. The CDR3 protein is CASRYGGGTEAFF. In nucleotides, the CDR3 is TGTGCCAGCCGGTACGGGGGGGGAACTGAAGCTTTCTTT.

The chain links TRBV28 to TRBJ2-7; 11 bases line up with TRBD1. Germline V lookup: CDR1 MDHEN, CDR2 SYDVKM. V was clipped by 6 bases and J by 3 bases; unmatched bases: 4. The CDR3 has 14 amino acids. The CDR3 loop is CASRWTGGDYEQYF. CDR3 sequence (DNA): TGTGCCAGCAGGTGGACAGGGGGCGACTACGAGCAGTACTTC.

This clone has a handful of counts. The chain carries TRBV6-1 and TRBJ1-1; D is unclear. There are 15 residues in the CDR3. The germline gives CDR1 MNHNS, CDR2 SASEGT. The V gene lost 2 bases and the J gene lost 5 bases, with 15 bases spanning the gap. The CDR3 DNA reads as TGTGCCAGCAGTGAACGGAGAAAAATGGGAACTGAAGCTTTCTTT. Its translation: CASSERRKMGTEAFF.

This rearrangement joins TRBV7-2 to TRBJ2-2; 7 nucleotides line up with TRBD2. V gave up 2 bases and J gave up 7 bases; unmatched junction bases: 7. Germline assignment: CDR1 SGHTA and CDR2 FQGNSA. The CDR3 sequence is 15 residues long. The CDR3 DNA sequence: TGTGCCAGCAGCTTATCCGGGAGGAAGGGCGGGGAGCTGTTTTTT. Its translation is CASSLSGRKGGELFF.

In the case of this clone: The junction departs from the called germline gene at one end, perhaps through a read error. This chain connects TRBV7-9 to TRBJ1-1; D call uncertain. The CDR3 is 12 amino acids. Germline lookup yields CDR1 SEHNR and CDR2 FQNEAQ (reference sequence). The CDR3 DNA is TGTGCCAGCAGCGTCGTCGAAGGATCCGGGGTCTTT. Its translation is CASSVVEGSGVF.

This clone is a singleton in its sample. V usage is TRBV5-1 and J usage is TRBJ2-7; D is uncertain. The germline gives CDR1 SGHRS, CDR2 YFSETQ. V lost 0 bases and J 1 base, leaving 14 bases between the germline ends. The CDR3 runs to 16 residues. The CDR3 bases are TGCGCCAGCAGCTTGGATCCGGGTAAAACATCCTACGAGCAGTACTTC. It translates to CASSLDPGKTSYEQYF.

The chain links TRBV5-4 to TRBJ2-7; 9 nucleotides agree with TRBD2. The CDR3 totals 14 residues. In germline, CDR1 is SGHNT, CDR2 YYREEE (reference sequence). J gave up 6 bases and V 3 bases, and 7 bases lay outside the gene matches. The CDR3: CASSSGGGRGEQYF. CDR3 in DNA: TGTGCCAGCAGCTCTGGGGGCGGGAGGGGCGAGCAGTACTTC. The variable domain in full, with the rest retrieved from reference TRBV5-4 and TRBJ2-7, is ETGVTQSPTHLIKTRGQQVTLRCSSQSGHNTVSWYQQALGQGPQFIFQYYREEENGRGNFPPRFSGLQFPNYSSELNVNALELDDSALYLCASSSGGGRGEQYFGPGTRLTVT.

The genes are TRBV28 and TRBJ1-2; D perhaps matches TRBD1 (5 bases). The germline gives CDR1 MDHEN, CDR2 SYDVKM. Deletions cut 5 bases from V and 6 bases from J, with 16 bases between. The CDR3 extends over 14 amino acids. The CDR3, as DNA: TGTGCCAGCAGTCTCTCGGGCAGGGTTCATGGCTACACCTTC. Amino acids: CASSLSGRVHGYTF.